A selection of T cell receptor beta chains follows, all from one sample in a study of OX40 agonist ivuxolimab in advanced cancers. Using immunoSEQ multiplex PCR, the repertoire was profiled, and TCRdb retains in-frame clones only, with some absent. The sample has some 60,000 clones, about 83% seen once. The sample was CD4+ or CD8+ T cells sorted from blood, taken in a trial of the OX40 agonist ivuxolimab. These receptors were obtained from an adult with an advanced solid tumor such as melanoma, head and neck, liver or kidney cancer. CDR3s include the opening cysteine and the closing phenylalanine or tryptophan. The order of the fields is J gene, clone size, D gene, V gene, CDR3 protein, CDR3 DNA. A D gene is named only where the DNA matches it firmly. Some rows mark clone size as missing; the rest say once, few, many or name a class of expanded clone.

J: TRBJ2-7; size: -; D: -; V: TRBV7-9; CDR3: CASSLAKGYEQYF; DNA: TGTGCCAGCAGCTTAGCAAAAGGGTACGAGCAGTACTTC
J: TRBJ1-5; size: -; D: -; V: TRBV19; CDR3: CASSLGVGPQHF; DNA: TGTGCCAGTAGTCTTGGGGTTGGGCCCCAGCATTTT
J: TRBJ1-3; size: -; D: TRBD1; V: TRBV27; CDR3: CASSQRRGTVGNTIYF; DNA: TGTGCCAGCAGCCAACGAAGAGGGACAGTCGGAAACACCATATATTTT
J: TRBJ2-7; size: few; D: TRBD2; V: TRBV11-2; CDR3: CASSTTQRELEQYF; DNA: TGTGCCAGCAGCACCACCCAGCGGGAGCTCGAGCAGTACTTC
J: TRBJ2-3; size: -; D: -; V: TRBV11-2; CDR3: CASRQSLVLGDTQYF; DNA: TGTGCCAGCAGACAGTCACTAGTCCTTGGAGATACGCAGTATTTT
J: TRBJ2-1; size: -; D: -; V: TRBV29-1; CDR3: CSVEETGRANEQFF; DNA: TGCAGCGTTGAGGAGACAGGGAGGGCGAATGAGCAGTTCTTC
J: TRBJ2-1; size: -; D: -; V: TRBV29-1; CDR3: CSVGSLFGNEQFF; DNA: TGCAGCGTGGGGAGTCTATTTGGGAATGAGCAGTTCTTC
J: TRBJ1-6; size: -; D: -; V: TRBV7-9; CDR3: CASSFTGGVYNSPLHF; DNA: TGTGCCAGCAGCTTTACGGGGGGAGTCTATAATTCACCCCTCCACTTT
J: TRBJ2-1; size: -; D: TRBD2; V: TRBV11-2; CDR3: CASSLGESSGSVNEQFF; DNA: TGTGCCAGCAGCTTAGGGGAATCTAGCGGGAGTGTCAATGAGCAGTTCTTC
J: TRBJ1-2; size: -; D: TRBD1; V: TRBV6-1; CDR3: CATGQGRKSNYGYTF; DNA: TGTGCCACCGGACAGGGGAGAAAATCTAACTATGGCTACACCTTC
J: TRBJ1-6; size: once; D: -; V: TRBV30; CDR3: CAWSSGKDSPLHF; DNA: TGTGCCTGGAGCTCAGGGAAGGATTCACCCCTCCACTTT
J: TRBJ2-2; size: -; D: TRBD2; V: TRBV29-1; CDR3: CSVADSGGGGELFF; DNA: TGCAGCGTTGCCGATAGCGGGGGAGGCGGGGAGCTGTTTTTT
J: TRBJ2-3; size: -; D: -; V: TRBV27; CDR3: CASSLQGRIVDTQYF; DNA: TGTGCCAGCAGTTTACAGGGTCGGATAGTGGATACGCAGTATTTT
J: TRBJ1-1; size: -; D: -; V: TRBV6-6; CDR3: CASNEGPYTEAFF; DNA: TGTGCCAGCAACGAGGGACCCTACACTGAAGCTTTCTTT
J: TRBJ2-1; size: -; D: TRBD1; V: TRBV19; CDR3: CASTPHPGGIGYNEQFF; DNA: TGTGCCAGTACCCCACACCCAGGGGGCATCGGATACAATGAGCAGTTCTTC
J: TRBJ1-3; size: -; D: -; V: TRBV7-8; CDR3: CASSLDRAGNTIYF; DNA: TGTGCCAGCAGCTTAGACAGGGCCGGAAACACCATATATTTT
J: TRBJ2-4; size: -; D: TRBD2; V: TRBV30; CDR3: CAWSRSGSTLAKNIQYF; DNA: TGTGCCTGGAGTAGGAGCGGGAGTACCCTAGCCAAAAACATTCAGTACTTC
J: TRBJ2-7; size: -; D: -; V: TRBV7-9; CDR3: CASSPAGYSYEQYF; DNA: TGTGCCAGCAGCCCTGCGGGATATTCCTACGAGCAGTACTTC
J: TRBJ2-7; size: -; D: -; V: TRBV7-2; CDR3: CASGTRNGYEQYF; DNA: TGTGCCAGCGGAACTAGAAACGGGTACGAGCAGTACTTC
J: TRBJ2-5; size: -; D: -; V: TRBV2; CDR3: CASSSSLAQETQYF; DNA: TGTGCCAGCAGTTCTAGCCTGGCCCAAGAGACCCAGTACTTC
J: TRBJ1-1; size: once; D: TRBD1; V: TRBV7-9; CDR3: CASSSPRDRFLTFF; DNA: TGTGCCAGCAGCTCGCCGCGGGACAGGTTTTTGACTTTCTTT
J: TRBJ2-3; size: -; D: TRBD1; V: TRBV18; CDR3: CASSQLGQGLTDTQYF; DNA: TGTGCCAGCTCACAATTGGGACAGGGGCTAACTGATACGCAGTATTTT
J: TRBJ2-5; size: -; D: TRBD2; V: TRBV7-6; CDR3: CASSLSPPGLAGEETQYF; DNA: TGTGCCAGCAGCTTATCCCCCCCGGGACTAGCGGGAGAAGAGACCCAGTACTTC
J: TRBJ1-2; size: once; D: -; V: TRBV7-9; CDR3: CASSLGRGSYYGYTF; DNA: TGTGCCAGCAGCTTAGGGCGGGGATCTTACTATGGCTACACCTTC
J: TRBJ1-1; size: -; D: -; V: TRBV9; CDR3: CASSPRKDSTEAFF; DNA: TGTGCCAGCAGCCCCCGGAAAGACAGCACTGAAGCTTTCTTT
J: TRBJ2-7; size: -; D: TRBD1; V: TRBV4-2; CDR3: CASSQGSATQGYEQYF; DNA: TGTGCCAGCAGCCAAGGTAGCGCCACACAGGGGTACGAGCAGTACTTC
J: TRBJ2-6; size: -; D: -; V: TRBV9; CDR3: CASSVVGSGANVLTF; DNA: TGTGCCAGCAGCGTCGTTGGATCTGGGGCCAACGTCCTGACTTTC
J: TRBJ1-2; size: -; D: -; V: TRBV30; CDR3: CAWSPSGTYGYTF; DNA: TGTGCCTGGAGTCCCTCCGGGACCTATGGCTACACCTTC
J: TRBJ2-2; size: large; D: TRBD1; V: TRBV4-1; CDR3: CASSQESGQGSGGELFF; DNA: TGCGCCAGCAGCCAAGAATCCGGACAGGGGTCTGGCGGGGAGCTGTTTTTT
J: TRBJ2-1; size: -; D: -; V: TRBV19; CDR3: CASRRGGLEGYNEQFF; DNA: TGTGCCAGTAGACGCGGGGGCCTAGAGGGATACAATGAGCAGTTCTTC
J: TRBJ1-6; size: -; D: TRBD1; V: TRBV7-2; CDR3: CASSFDRGVNSPLHF; DNA: TGTGCCAGCAGCTTCGACAGGGGCGTTAATTCACCCCTCCACTTT
J: TRBJ1-4; size: -; D: TRBD1; V: TRBV19; CDR3: CASSSDRGRELLFF; DNA: TGTGCCAGTAGTAGCGACAGGGGCCGCGAGTTACTGTTTTTT
J: TRBJ1-2; size: few; D: -; V: TRBV5-5; CDR3: CASSLGTGYGHGYTF; DNA: TGTGCCAGCAGCTTGGGGACGGGGTATGGACATGGCTACACCTTC
J: TRBJ2-7; size: -; D: TRBD1; V: TRBV7-9; CDR3: CASSLGQGAAEQYF; DNA: TGTGCCAGCAGCTTAGGACAGGGGGCTGCCGAGCAGTACTTC
J: TRBJ2-1; size: -; D: -; V: TRBV4-2; CDR3: CASSPGISYNEQFF; DNA: TGTGCCAGCAGCCCCGGGATTTCCTACAATGAGCAGTTCTTC
J: TRBJ1-4; size: -; D: TRBD1; V: TRBV5-1; CDR3: CASSSLGTENEKLFF; DNA: TGCGCCAGCAGCTCACTCGGGACAGAAAATGAAAAACTGTTTTTT
J: TRBJ2-7; size: -; D: TRBD2; V: TRBV2; CDR3: CAIESGKSSYEQYF; DNA: TGTGCCATAGAGAGCGGGAAGAGCTCCTACGAGCAGTACTTC
J: TRBJ1-6; size: few; D: -; V: TRBV10-3; CDR3: CAISENSPLHF; DNA: TGTGCCATCAGTGAAAATTCACCCCTCCACTTT
J: TRBJ1-6; size: -; D: -; V: TRBV6-1; CDR3: CASSSQGWGSPLHF; DNA: TGTGCCAGCAGTTCACAGGGATGGGGTTCACCCCTCCACTTT
J: TRBJ1-3; size: -; D: -; V: TRBV9; CDR3: CASSVGGSLDTIYF; DNA: TGTGCCAGCAGCGTAGGGGGGAGTTTAGACACCATATATTTT
J: TRBJ2-3; size: -; D: TRBD2; V: TRBV5-4; CDR3: CASSLEAGFSTDTQYF; DNA: TGTGCCAGCAGCTTGGAAGCGGGGTTTAGCACAGATACGCAGTATTTT
J: TRBJ1-5; size: -; D: -; V: TRBV19; CDR3: CASSLPGQGYQPQHF; DNA: TGTGCCAGTAGCCTCCCCGGGCAGGGCTATCAGCCCCAGCATTTT
J: TRBJ1-2; size: -; D: -; V: TRBV5-1; CDR3: CASSWPSEYYGYTF; DNA: TGCGCCAGCAGCTGGCCGTCTGAATACTATGGCTACACCTTC
J: TRBJ1-1; size: -; D: -; V: TRBV6-6; CDR3: CASGVGDTEAFF; DNA: TGTGCCAGCGGGGTGGGGGACACTGAAGCTTTCTTT
J: TRBJ2-1; size: -; D: TRBD1; V: TRBV5-6; CDR3: CASSSPGTGVNEQFF; DNA: TGTGCCAGCAGCTCGCCCGGGACAGGGGTCAATGAGCAGTTCTTC
J: TRBJ2-2; size: once; D: -; V: TRBV4-2; CDR3: CASSQDGGRGGTGELFF; DNA: TGTGCCAGCAGCCAAGATGGGGGCAGGGGGGGCACCGGGGAGCTGTTTTTT
J: TRBJ1-4; size: -; D: -; V: TRBV2; CDR3: CASSRESEKLFF; DNA: TGTGCCAGCAGCAGGGAGTCGGAAAAACTGTTTTTT
J: TRBJ2-4; size: -; D: -; V: TRBV19; CDR3: CASTSAGGAKNIQYF; DNA: TGTGCCAGTACTAGCGCAGGGGGGGCCAAAAACATTCAGTACTTC
J: TRBJ1-1; size: -; D: TRBD1; V: TRBV5-4; CDR3: CASRSNRGDTEAFF; DNA: TGTGCCAGCCGATCTAACAGGGGCGACACTGAAGCTTTCTTT
J: TRBJ2-1; size: -; D: TRBD1; V: TRBV6-1; CDR3: CASRDAGTGGSEQFF; DNA: TGTGCCAGCAGAGATGCCGGGACAGGGGGGAGTGAGCAGTTCTTC
J: TRBJ1-5; size: -; D: -; V: TRBV25-1; CDR3: CATNNQPQHF; DNA: TGTGCCACCAACAATCAGCCCCAGCATTTT
J: TRBJ2-3; size: -; D: -; V: TRBV28; CDR3: CASSLRATSTDTQYF; DNA: TGTGCCAGCAGTTTACGAGCGACTAGCACAGATACGCAGTATTTT
J: TRBJ2-1; size: -; D: TRBD2; V: TRBV10-1; CDR3: CASSLSGGAFAEQFF; DNA: TGCGCCAGTTCTCTAAGCGGGGGGGCTTTCGCTGAGCAGTTCTTC
J: TRBJ2-6; size: once; D: -; V: TRBV5-4; CDR3: CASSRGQNSGANVLTF; DNA: TGTGCCAGCAGCCGTGGACAGAACTCTGGGGCCAACGTCCTGACTTTC
J: TRBJ1-2; size: -; D: -; V: TRBV4-1; CDR3: CASSQDEQGLGYTF; DNA: TGCGCCAGCAGCCAAGATGAGCAGGGGCTTGGCTACACCTTC